This T cell receptor (beta chain) was sequenced in a study of T cells after yellow fever vaccination. The V and J ends lost 5 bases and 5 bases, in that order; junction bases with no gene match: 6. This CDR3 is 14 amino acids long. The V gene's germline CDR1 is LGHNA and CDR2 YNFKEQ. This clonotype was detected only a few times. MiXCR was run by TCRdb on the 5' RACE reads, yielding one entry per CDR3 protein. The sample shows hundreds of thousands of distinct CDR3 sequences, roughly 12% of them seen only once. This receptor was obtained from a man aged 30 to 39 who received the YFV17D yellow fever vaccine. Source: PBMCs, taken on the day of the yellow fever booster vaccination. V usage is TRBV4-2 and J usage is TRBJ2-7; the match to TRBD2 covers 10 bases. In DNA, the CDR3 is TGTGCCAGCAGCGGTAGCGGGAGGACCCACGAGCAGTACTTC. Amino acid sequence: CASSGSGRTHEQYF.